This T cell receptor beta chain was observed in a study of blood T cell repertoires in COVID-19. Method: immunoSEQ multiplex PCR; TCRdb's copy keeps in-frame clones and lacks some. Seen here are approximately 140,000 clones, 80% to 90% observed once, and the top ten hold about 2.6%. The CDR3 is made up of 17 amino acids. Germline-derived CDR1 and CDR2 are SGDLS and YYNGEE. Trimming took 3 bases from V and 0 from J; bases not matched to a gene: 5. The chain links TRBV9 to TRBJ2-6; TRBD1 matches at 8 bases. This sequence originates from a man in his forties or fifties with acute COVID-19. The specimen sequenced was PBMCs or T cells enriched from blood (not recorded which). This chain's CDR3 is CASSADRAYSGANVLTF. For the CDR3, the DNA is TGTGCCAGCAGCGCGGACAGGGCCTACTCTGGGGCCAACGTCCTGACTTTC. Full variable domain (missing parts from reference TRBV9 and TRBJ2-6): DSGVTQTPKHLITATGQRVTLRCSPRSGDLSVYWYQQSLDQGLQFLIQYYNGEERAKGNILERFSAQQFPDLHSELNLSSLELGDSALYFCASSADRAYSGANVLTFGAGSRLTVL.